Listed below are T cell receptor beta chains from one sample, sequenced in a study of blood T cell repertoires in COVID-19. Sequencing was performed with immunoSEQ multiplex PCR; in TCRdb, only in-frame clones are kept and a portion is missing. The repertoire holds about 60,000 clones, with around 90% as singletons. Sequenced input: peripheral blood. Source of these receptors: a man aged 55 to 69 with active COVID-19. The CDR3 runs from the conserved cysteine through the conserved F or W.

J gene | V gene | CDR3 protein
TRBJ2-1 | TRBV10-3 | CAISELDFYNEQFF
TRBJ2-2 | TRBV9 | CASSPRQGQGNTGELFF
TRBJ1-1 | TRBV6-1 | CASSEETRGTEAFF
TRBJ1-5 | TRBV27 | CASSLREHRPQHF
TRBJ2-3 | TRBV6-5 | CASSENRGWKDTQYF
TRBJ1-4 | TRBV5-1 | CASSLRTPHEKLFF
TRBJ2-3 | TRBV6-1 | CASSVLAGGPGADTQYF
TRBJ2-3 | TRBV29-1 | CSVETKREGPSTDTQYF
TRBJ2-3 | TRBV28 | CASGSGSTDTQYF
TRBJ2-7 | TRBV7-8 | CASSPEDRGYEQYF
TRBJ2-1 | TRBV6-1 | CASSPGLAGAFF
TRBJ1-6 | TRBV6-6 | CASSYSDSNSPLHF
TRBJ2-3 | TRBV28 | CASSLGRAGGDTQYF
TRBJ1-6 | TRBV3-1/TRBV3-2 | CASRGGVQGGSPLHF
TRBJ2-7 | TRBV24-1 | CATSGGTGVGYEQYF
TRBJ1-1 | TRBV29-1 | CSVYRDNTEAFF
TRBJ2-7 | TRBV15 | CATSREGAKRYF
TRBJ2-1 | TRBV5-1 | CASSPRDYGSEQFF
TRBJ1-2 | TRBV6-5 | CASRGQSSWGYTF
TRBJ2-1 | TRBV19 | CATTDRMGTSSYNEQFF
TRBJ2-1 | TRBV13 | CASSSPGQDNEQFF
TRBJ1-2 | TRBV15 | CATISDNHGGYTF
TRBJ1-2 | TRBV19 | CASTTRGGYTF
TRBJ2-1 | TRBV10-3 | CAIRMPGSPSGRMNEQFF
TRBJ1-2 | TRBV28 | CASSHGGAKIYGYTF
TRBJ2-3 | TRBV21-1 | CASRGPRQPASTDTQYF
TRBJ2-2 | TRBV5-1 | CASSLLSRGELFF
TRBJ1-2 | TRBV7-6 | CASSLWTGKLNYGYTF
TRBJ1-6 | TRBV9 | CASSAWGGSSPLHF
TRBJ2-5 | TRBV6-5 | CASSTRGGSGETQYF